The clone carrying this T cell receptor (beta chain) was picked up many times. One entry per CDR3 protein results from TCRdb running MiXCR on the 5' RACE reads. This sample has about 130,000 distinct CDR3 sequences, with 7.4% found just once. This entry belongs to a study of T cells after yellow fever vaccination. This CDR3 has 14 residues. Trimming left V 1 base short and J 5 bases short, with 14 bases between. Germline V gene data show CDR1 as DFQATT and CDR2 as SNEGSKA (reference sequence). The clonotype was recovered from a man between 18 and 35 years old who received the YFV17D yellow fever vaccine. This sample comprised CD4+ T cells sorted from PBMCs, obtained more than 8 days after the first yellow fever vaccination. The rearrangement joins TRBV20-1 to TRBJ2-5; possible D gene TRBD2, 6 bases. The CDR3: CSARGGLLVETQYF. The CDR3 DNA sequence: TGCAGTGCTAGAGGGGGACTCCTAGTGGAGACCCAGTACTTC.